This passage covers 7 T cell receptor beta chains from one sample sequenced in a study of blood T cells in healthy people across ages. Using a J-beta primer mix together with a sample-barcoded 5' primer, a second PCR was run for about 7 to 12 cycles. Each CDR3 protein is one row after TCRdb ran MiXCR on the 5' RACE reads. The data hold roughly 700,000 distinct CDR3 sequences, with 49% observed a single time. The sample taken for sequencing was blood. The receptors stem from a woman aged 55-75 years in good health.

The V gene is TRBV28, the J gene TRBJ2-7; 7 bases fit TRBD2. The CDR3 has 15 residues. CDR1 and CDR2 from the germline V gene are MDHEN and SYDVKM. J lost 3 bases, V lost 5 bases, and 10 bases had no gene match. Here the CDR3 reads CASSAPGRADYEQYF. CDR3 sequence (DNA): TGTGCCAGCAGTGCCCCGGGGAGGGCTGACTACGAGCAGTACTTC.

This sequence joins TRBV20-1 and TRBJ1-5; 8 bases fit TRBD1. V lost 6 bases to trimming and J lost 2 bases; unmatched junction nucleotides: 6. Germline values: CDR1 DFQATT, CDR2 SNEGSKA (reference sequence). The CDR3 is 14 residues long. CDR3 in amino acids: CSAPPTGGNQPQHF. The CDR3 region has the DNA TGCAGTGCCCCTCCGACAGGGGGCAATCAGCCCCAGCATTTT.

This sequence joins TRBV5-4 and TRBJ1-2; no clear D. Per germline, CDR1 SGHNT and CDR2 YYREEE (reference sequence). This CDR3 has 14 residues. Trimming cost V 2 bases and J 5 bases, with 13 bases left between them. The CDR3 loop reads CASSLRTSFYGYTF. In DNA form, the CDR3 reads TGTGCCAGCAGCTTACGGACGTCCTTTTATGGCTACACCTTC.

This rearrangement joins TRBV7-2 to TRBJ1-2; D gene uncertain. Germline values: CDR1 SGHTA, CDR2 FQGNSA. V lost 5 bases and J lost 4, with 11 bases in between. This CDR3 has 13 residues. The CDR3 protein is CASSPRTGYGYTF. The CDR3 bases are TGTGCCAGCAGCCCTAGGACGGGCTATGGCTACACCTTC.

A few counts support this clonotype. This chain uses TRBV28 with TRBJ2-1; no clear D gene. This CDR3 has 13 residues. V was trimmed by 5 bases and J by 6 bases, leaving 11 bases between them. Germline-derived CDR1 and CDR2 are MDHEN and SYDVKM. The CDR3 reads CASSTPDPNEQFF. The CDR3 bases are TGTGCCAGCAGTACACCCGACCCCAATGAGCAGTTCTTC.

The chain has TRBV19 and TRBJ1-2; 11 nucleotides match TRBD1. The germline V gene encodes CDR1 LNHDA and CDR2 SQIVND (reference sequence). CDR3 length: 16 amino acids. Trimming at V came to 2 bases and at J to 7 bases, leaving 9 bases not matched to a gene. CDR3: CASSIIRTGGVCGYTF. CDR3 nucleotides: TGTGCCAGTAGTATAATAAGGACAGGGGGCGTCTGTGGCTACACCTTC.

The genes are TRBV20-1 and TRBJ2-5; 11 bases map to TRBD2. TRBJ2-7 matches the DNA end more closely, so the J call is doubtful. CDR3 length: 14 amino acids. Germline-derived CDR1 and CDR2 are DFQATT and SNEGSKA (reference sequence). The DNA for the CDR3 is TGCAGTGCTAGAGTGGGACTAGCGGTCTACGAGCAGTACTTC. It specifies CSARVGLAVYEQYF.